One sample yielded the 29 T cell receptor beta chains listed below, sequenced in a study of OX40 agonist ivuxolimab in advanced cancers. This table comes from immunoSEQ multiplex PCR, and its TCRdb copy is limited to in-frame clones, with some not included. The sample carries 45,000 to 50,000 clones, 80% to 95% recorded once. The sequences come from CD4+ or CD8+ T cells sorted from blood, collected in a trial of the OX40 agonist ivuxolimab. The receptors here all came from an adult with an advanced solid tumor such as melanoma, head and neck, liver or kidney cancer.

The DNA for the CDR3 is TGTGCCAGCAGTGAAGCGACGAGGAACACTGAAGCTTTCTTT. It encodes CASSEATRNTEAFF. The gene calls are TRBV2 and TRBJ1-1; D not resolved. This CDR3 is 14 amino acids long. Germline CDR1 reads SNHLY; CDR2 reads FYNNEI. Between the trimmed V and J ends, which lost 0 bases and 1 base, there was a span of 6 bases.

The V and J genes are TRBV2 and TRBJ2-5; D uncertain. Germline V gene sequence: CDR1 SNHLY, CDR2 FYNNEI. Trimming shortened V by 6 bases and J by 5 bases, and 16 bases separated the two germline ends. This CDR3 is built from 14 residues. The CDR3, as DNA: TGTGCCAGCAGCGCAGACAACAGAGTGGAGACCCAGTACTTC. Translation: CASSADNRVETQYF.

In this sample, this clone turned up once. The genes are TRBV6-6 and TRBJ2-7; 9 positions match TRBD1. Germline V lookup: CDR1 MNHNY, CDR2 SVGAGI (reference sequence). The CDR3 totals 15 residues. V lost 4 bases, J lost 2 bases, and 6 bases stayed unmatched. This CDR3 is CASSSGQGLAYEQYF. DNA for the CDR3: TGTGCCAGCAGTTCCGGACAGGGGCTGGCCTACGAGCAGTACTTC.

The rearrangement uses TRBV6-1 and TRBJ2-1; no reliable D call. Germline V gives CDR1 MNHNS, CDR2 SASEGT. Trimming pared 0 bases from V and 7 bases from J, leaving 7 bases between. This CDR3 is 13 amino acids long. The chain's CDR3 is CASSEARSNEQFF. In nucleotides, the CDR3 is TGTGCCAGCAGTGAAGCGCGTTCGAATGAGCAGTTCTTC.

The chain employs TRBV27 and TRBJ1-3; tentative D call: TRBD1 (5 bases). Per the germline V gene, CDR1 is MNHEY and CDR2 is SMNVEV (reference sequence). This CDR3 is built from 14 residues. Trimming removed 5 bases from V and 2 bases from J, with 10 bases in between. The CDR3 region has the DNA TGTGCCAGCAGTACCTCAGGGCCTGGAAACACCATATATTTT. Encoded protein: CASSTSGPGNTIYF.

The chain employs TRBV19 and TRBJ2-2; D ambiguous. The CDR3 loop spans 18 amino acids. CDR1 is LNHDA, CDR2 SQIVND, per germline (reference sequence). Deletions cut 6 bases from V and 2 bases from J, with 22 bases between. The CDR3 nucleotides are TGTGCCAGTAGGGTCCCCCCGTCATCTCCCAGAAACACCGGGGAGCTGTTTTTT. It translates to CASRVPPSSPRNTGELFF.

The chain couples TRBV7-9 to TRBJ2-5, with D possibly TRBD1 on 5 matching bases. The J call may be mistaken, given a closer DNA end match to TRBJ2-7. The CDR3 sequence is 12 residues long. The germline CDR1 and CDR2 sequences are SEHNR and FQNEAQ (reference sequence). The CDR3 coding sequence is TGTGCCAGCAGCTCCACAGGAGACGAGCAGTACTTC. It translates to CASSSTGDEQYF.

The chain links TRBV6-1 to TRBJ1-3, with 11 nucleotides matching TRBD1. This CDR3 is built from 19 residues. J gave up 0 bases and V 1 base, and 8 bases lay outside the gene matches. Per the germline V gene, CDR1 is MNHNS and CDR2 is SASEGT. The CDR3 reads CASSEGPGTGGLSGNTIYF. CDR3 DNA: TGTGCCAGCAGTGAAGGGCCCGGGACAGGGGGTCTCTCTGGAAACACCATATATTTT.

The rearrangement links TRBV4-1 to TRBJ2-3, with TRBD1 matching over 7 bases. There are 17 residues in the CDR3. Unmatched junction bases numbered 11, after V lost 4 bases and J lost 1 base. Germline V lookup: CDR1 MGHRA, CDR2 YSYEKL. CDR3 sequence: CASSPEQGLGGTDTQYF. CDR3 nucleotides: TGCGCCAGCAGCCCGGAACAGGGGTTGGGGGGCACAGATACGCAGTATTTT.

The chain joins TRBV11-2 to TRBJ1-5; the D is unclear. Deletions cut 3 bases from V and 2 bases from J, with 8 bases between. This CDR3 comprises 14 residues. Germline values: CDR1 SGHAT, CDR2 FQNNGV. The DNA of the CDR3 is TGTGCCAGCAGCTTGAATCTAGGCAATCAGCCCCAGCATTTT. It codes for CASSLNLGNQPQHF. Looking up the rest from reference TRBV11-2 and TRBJ1-5 gives the full variable domain: EAGVAQSPRYKIIEKRQSVAFWCNPISGHATLYWYQQILGQGPKLLIQFQNNGVVDDSQLPKDRFSAERLKGVDSTLKIQPAKLEDSAVYLCASSLNLGNQPQHFGDGTRLSIL.

This sequence joins TRBV27 and TRBJ2-2; perhaps TRBD2 as D (5 bases). Germline V gives CDR1 MNHEY, CDR2 SMNVEV (reference sequence). V lost 6 bases to trimming and J lost 2 bases, with 16 bases between them. The CDR3 contains 16 residues. CDR3 protein: CASSPEPTGNTGELFF. CDR3 bases: TGTGCCAGCAGCCCTGAACCTACGGGAAACACCGGGGAGCTGTTTTTT.

This clone was counted between two and nine times. The sample contains more than one DNA sequence encoding this CDR3. The chain has TRBV2 and TRBJ1-6; D uncertain. CDR1 SNHLY and CDR2 FYNNEI come from the germline V gene. This CDR3 spans 12 amino acids. V lost 6 bases and J lost 7, with 7 bases in between. This chain's CDR3 is CASRLLNSPLHF. The CDR3 DNA follows: TGTGCCAGCAGGCTACTGAATTCACCCCTCCACTTT.

The V gene is TRBV5-1, the J gene TRBJ2-7; D gene unclear. Per germline, CDR1 SGHRS and CDR2 YFSETQ. Trimming left V 0 bases short and J 6 bases short, with 7 bases between. The CDR3 runs 12 residues. DNA for the CDR3: TGCGCCAGCAGCTTGGACGGGCGCGAGCAGTACTTC. Translation: CASSLDGREQYF.

V is TRBV27 and J is TRBJ1-6; D is possibly TRBD1 (5 bases). This CDR3 is 14 amino acids long. The germline V gene has CDR1 MNHEY and CDR2 SMNVEV (reference sequence). V was clipped by 3 bases and J by 13 bases, with 16 bases between them. The CDR3 bases are TGTGCCAGCAGTTTGAGACAGACCTTTAGGCCCCTCCACTTT. It specifies CASSLRQTFRPLHF.

The chain carries TRBV2 and TRBJ1-2; D might be TRBD1 (6 bases). Germline values: CDR1 SNHLY, CDR2 FYNNEI. The V end lost 6 bases, the J end lost 2 bases, and 16 bases lay between the germline ends. This CDR3 spans 15 amino acids. The CDR3: CASSDNTGRNYGYTF. The CDR3 DNA is TGTGCCAGCAGCGACAACACAGGGAGGAACTATGGCTACACCTTC. The full variable domain, in which reference TRBV2 and TRBJ1-2 provide the parts outside the CDR3, is EPEVTQTPSHQVTQMGQEVILRCVPISNHLYFYWYRQILGQKVEFLVSFYNNEISEKSEIFDDQFSVERPDGSNFTLKIRSTKLEDSAMYFCASSDNTGRNYGYTFGSGTRLTVV.

This chain joins TRBV27 and TRBJ2-7, with TRBD2 matching 12 bases. Germline V CDR1 and CDR2: MNHEY, SMNVEV (reference sequence). The V and J ends lost 5 bases and 4 bases, in that order; junction bases with no gene match: 9. The CDR3 is 16 amino acids. The CDR3 is CASSPRTSGIFYEQYF. CDR3 DNA: TGTGCCAGCAGTCCTAGGACTAGCGGGATCTTTTACGAGCAGTACTTC.

The V and J genes are TRBV19 and TRBJ1-2, with D uncertain. Trimming took off 5 bases at V and 0 bases at J, with 4 bases between the two ends. The CDR3 contains 12 residues. Per the germline V gene, CDR1 is LNHDA and CDR2 is SQIVND (reference sequence). DNA of the CDR3: TGTGCCAGTAGTTGGGCTAACTATGGCTACACCTTC. Translated, it gives CASSWANYGYTF.

The table lists this clone with a count of one. The chain combines TRBV28 with TRBJ1-2, with D unresolved. The germline V gene encodes CDR1 MDHEN and CDR2 SYDVKM. This CDR3 spans 14 amino acids. Trimming pared 6 bases from V and 4 bases from J, leaving 15 bases between. CDR3 region: CASSEISQFYGYTF. The CDR3 DNA reads TGTGCCAGCAGCGAAATTTCCCAATTCTATGGCTACACCTTC.

J is TRBJ1-1 and V is TRBV28, with TRBD1 identical over 9 bases. The V and J ends lost 1 base and 4 bases, in that order; junction bases with no gene match: 7. CDR1 and CDR2 from the germline V gene are MDHEN and SYDVKM. The length of the CDR3 is 16 residues. CDR3 protein: CASSLSFGTGSTEAFF. CDR3 nucleotides: TGTGCCAGCAGTTTATCCTTCGGGACAGGGTCCACTGAAGCTTTCTTT.

This clone appeared a single time. The genes are TRBV5-1 and TRBJ2-7; 7 nucleotides match TRBD2. CDR1 and CDR2 (germline): SGHRS, YFSETQ. Losses at the gene ends were 4 bases for V and 6 bases for J; bases not matched to a gene: 4. The CDR3 sequence is 12 residues long. CDR3 sequence reads: CASSLGGSEQYF. The CDR3 DNA follows: TGCGCCAGCAGCCTGGGGGGGAGCGAGCAGTACTTC.

The chain couples TRBV5-6 to TRBJ2-2; TRBD2 matches 9 bases. Per the germline V gene, CDR1 is SGHDT and CDR2 is YYEEEE. V shed 2 bases, J shed 4 bases, and the junction held 9 bases outside the gene matches. There are 17 residues in the CDR3. This CDR3 reads CASSFLAGSRGTGELFF. The CDR3 DNA follows: TGTGCCAGCAGCTTCCTAGCGGGGAGTCGGGGCACCGGGGAGCTGTTTTTT.

The chain is built from TRBV7-9 and TRBJ1-2; D not certain. Germline assignment: CDR1 SEHNR and CDR2 FQNEAQ (reference sequence). The length of the CDR3 is 15 residues. V lost 1 base, J lost 2 bases, and 11 bases lay in between. The CDR3, as DNA: TGTGCCAGCAGCTTAGGTGACACTATAAACTATGGCTACACCTTC. Translation gives CASSLGDTINYGYTF.

This chain joins TRBV5-1 and TRBJ2-3; D ambiguous. V shed 2 bases and J shed 3 bases, with 7 bases lying between them. Per the germline V gene, CDR1 is SGHRS and CDR2 is YFSETQ. CDR3 length: 13 amino acids. The CDR3 DNA is TGCGCCAGCAGCTTCCGGGTTACAGATACGCAGTATTTT. It yields the protein CASSFRVTDTQYF.

The rearrangement joins TRBV6-5 to TRBJ1-2; D possibly corresponds to TRBD1 (6 bases). CDR1 is MNHEY, CDR2 SVGAGI, per germline. This CDR3 region has 14 residues. Trimming took off 5 bases at V and 2 bases at J, with 12 bases between the two ends. The CDR3 DNA is TGTGCCAGCAGTCCCAGGGGATCGAACTATGGCTACACCTTC. It translates to CASSPRGSNYGYTF.

The chain employs TRBV6-1 and TRBJ1-4; D gene ambiguous. Trimming removed 6 bases from V and 2 bases from J, with 4 bases in between. The CDR3 loop spans 12 amino acids. The germline gives CDR1 MNHNS, CDR2 SASEGT. CDR3 residues: CASRATNEKLFF. The CDR3 DNA sequence: TGTGCCAGCAGGGCGACTAATGAAAAACTGTTTTTT.

The chain employs TRBV7-8 and TRBJ2-7; D is ambiguous. The germline V gene encodes CDR1 SGHVS and CDR2 FQNEAQ. CDR3 length: 14 residues. Trimming took 5 bases from V and 7 from J, leaving 18 bases between them. The CDR3 here is CASSRDNFGREQYV. CDR3 nucleotide sequence: TGTGCCAGCAGCCGAGACAACTTTGGACGGGAGCAGTACGTC.

The table lists this clone with a few counts. One junction end disagrees with the germline gene, perhaps due to a read error. V is TRBV6-5 and J is TRBJ1-5; 8 positions agree with TRBD1. Germline V gene data show CDR1 as MNHEY and CDR2 as SVGAGI. The CDR3 runs to 16 residues. For the CDR3, the DNA is TGTGCCAGCAGTCACTCGACAGGGGAAAGCAATCAGCCCCAGCATTTT. This translates into CASSHSTGESNQPQHF.

This chain joins TRBV7-9 and TRBJ2-1; the D gene is possibly TRBD1 (6 bases). The CDR3 is 18 residues long. Per germline, CDR1 SEHNR and CDR2 FQNEAQ (reference sequence). V was shortened by 1 base and J by 0 bases, with 16 bases between the two germline ends. The CDR3 region is CASSLGPPQGSSYNEQFF. The DNA of the CDR3 is TGTGCCAGCAGCTTAGGCCCCCCACAGGGAAGCTCCTACAATGAGCAGTTCTTC.

V gene TRBV27 combines with J gene TRBJ1-5; D call uncertain. The CDR3 is made up of 14 amino acids. Germline V gene data show CDR1 as MNHEY and CDR2 as SMNVEV (reference sequence). Trimming removed 6 bases at V and 6 bases at J, with 15 bases between. The CDR3 DNA reads TGTGCCAGCAGCCCTGTCGGCTTAGGTCAGCCCCAGCATTTT. Protein: CASSPVGLGQPQHF.